This T cell receptor (beta chain) was identified in a study of identical twins. This clonotype showed up many times. Its antigen is still unknown. V shed 4 bases and J shed 4 bases, with 7 bases lying between them. The CDR3 covers 12 residues. Template switching added a universal primer site, and cDNA bore unique molecular identifiers. One entry per CDR3 protein results from TCRdb running MiXCR on the 5' RACE reads. The sample holds some 630,000 distinct CDR3 sequences, about 7.6% seen once. Study-wide results and caveats: Within beta out-of-frame sequences, the excess sharing observed between twins was weaker. Rather than following the same donors, the conclusions depended on cross-sectional statistical analysis.

This sample also belongs to another study, concerning yellow fever vaccine responses in identical twins. From that paper: As reported, the vaccine T cell response of twins seemed partly convergent and partly personalized.

The sequence was collected from a woman aged 18-30 years in good health. The rearrangement joins TRBV12-3 or TRBV12-4 to TRBJ1-2; D unclear. The specimen was PBMCs. The CDR3, as DNA: TGTGCCAGCAGTTCCGAGGGCTATGGCTACACCTTC. Translated, it gives CASSSEGYGYTF.